This entry concerns a single TCR beta chain. This specimen comes from a study of cytomegalovirus exposure and HLA in healthy donors. PCR was performed using 60 Vbeta and 13 Jbeta primers. Produced via immunoSEQ multiplex PCR; TCRdb's table is partial and in-frame only. The data show more than 75,000 clones, roughly 85% seen once. The germline gives CDR1 MDHEN, CDR2 SYDVKM. This CDR3 spans 13 amino acids. Germline trimming cut 6 bases from V and 4 bases from J; bases unmatched to any gene: 5. The chain combines TRBV28 with TRBJ1-2; 7 nucleotides align to TRBD1. This TCR came from a man aged 30-40 years in good health and CMV-seronegative. Specimen: PBMCs. The CDR3 region has the DNA TGTGCCAGCAGCCGGGGGACAGTCTATGGCTACACCTTC. Translating gives CASSRGTVYGYTF.